This T cell receptor (beta chain) originates from a study of blood T cell repertoires in COVID-19. As for the study in general: There were acute and convalescent COVID-19 samples, and they came from the United States, Italy and Spain.

Those who participated ranged in age from about 18 to 89 years and resided in approximately 23 US areas. Cohort assignment relied on participant-reported clinical history. Germline CDR1 is SGHKS and CDR2 is YYEKEE (reference sequence). V lost 4 bases to trimming and J lost 0 bases; unmatched junction nucleotides: 4. CDR3 length: 15 residues. Per the authors' pipeline: Reference gene primer amplification gave nucleated cell count estimates. Clones were sequenced by immunoSEQ multiplex PCR, and TCRdb holds only the in-frame ones, with some missing. The DNA gave D and trimming, while V, J and clone size come from that table. The profile shows 280,000 or so clones, around 91% of them singletons.

The receptor's source is a woman under 30 with acute COVID-19. The chain couples TRBV5-5 to TRBJ2-7, with 10 bases lining up with TRBD2. The sequencing sample was made of PBMCs or T cells enriched from blood (not recorded which). The CDR3 sequence: CASSLGLAVSYEQYF. For the CDR3, the DNA is TGTGCCAGCAGCCTCGGACTAGCGGTCTCCTACGAGCAGTACTTC. Looking up the rest from reference TRBV5-5 and TRBJ2-7 gives the full variable domain: DAGVTQSPTHLIKTRGQQVTLRCSPISGHKSVSWYQQVLGQGPQFIFQYYEKEERGRGNFPDRFSARQFPNYSSELNVNALLLGDSALYLCASSLGLAVSYEQYFGPGTRLTVT.